A single TCR beta chain is shown here with its context. Deletions cut 2 bases from V and 7 bases from J, with 14 bases between. Germline CDR1 SEHNR, CDR2 FQNEAQ (reference sequence). The CDR3 is made up of 14 amino acids. These data belong to a study of blood T cell repertoires in COVID-19. Study information: Both acute and convalescent COVID-19 samples were obtained from the United States, Italy and Spain. T cells, B-cell-depleted T cells, or PBMCs provided the cDNA or gDNA that served as material.

How the authors handled the data: Amplification of reference gene primers was used by the study to estimate nucleated cell counts. Here immunoSEQ multiplex PCR was the method, and the copy in TCRdb shows in-frame clones only, minus some. D and trimming were read from the DNA, whereas the V and J calls and clone size are those reported in that table. The sample has under 40,000 clones; approximately 91% are singletons. The rearrangement links TRBV7-9 to TRBJ1-2; possible D gene TRBD1, 5 bases. Sequencing used peripheral blood. This sequence was found in a man aged 60 to 75 with active or convalescent COVID-19. CDR3 sequence (DNA): TGTGCCAGCAGCTTACGGGGGTTTCATTCTGGCTACACCTTC. Its protein product is CASSLRGFHSGYTF.